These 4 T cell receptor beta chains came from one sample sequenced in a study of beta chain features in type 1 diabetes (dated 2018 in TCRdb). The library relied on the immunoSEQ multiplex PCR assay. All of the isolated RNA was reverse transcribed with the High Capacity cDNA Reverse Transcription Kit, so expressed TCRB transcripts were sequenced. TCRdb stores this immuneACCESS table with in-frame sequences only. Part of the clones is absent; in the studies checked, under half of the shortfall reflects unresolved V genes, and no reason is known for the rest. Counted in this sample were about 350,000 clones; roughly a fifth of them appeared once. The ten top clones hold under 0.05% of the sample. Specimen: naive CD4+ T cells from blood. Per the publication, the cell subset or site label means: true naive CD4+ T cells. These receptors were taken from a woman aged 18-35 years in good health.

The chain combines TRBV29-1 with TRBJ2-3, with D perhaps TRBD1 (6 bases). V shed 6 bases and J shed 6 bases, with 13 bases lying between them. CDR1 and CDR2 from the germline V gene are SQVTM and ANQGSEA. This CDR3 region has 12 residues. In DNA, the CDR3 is TGCAGCGTCGTCAGGGGAGCGGATACGCAGTATTTT. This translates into CSVVRGADTQYF.

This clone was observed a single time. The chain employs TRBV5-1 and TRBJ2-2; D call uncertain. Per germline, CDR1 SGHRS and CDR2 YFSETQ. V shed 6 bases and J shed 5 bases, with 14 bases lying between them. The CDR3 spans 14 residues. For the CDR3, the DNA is TGCGCCAGCACCCCGCGAGGCGGAACCGGGGAGCTGTTTTTT. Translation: CASTPRGGTGELFF. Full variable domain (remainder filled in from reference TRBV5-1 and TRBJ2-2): KAGVTQTPRYLIKTRGQQVTLSCSPISGHRSVSWYQQTPGQGLQFLFEYFSETQRNKGNFPGRFSGRQFSNSRSEMNVSTLELGDSALYLCASTPRGGTGELFFGEGSRLTVL.

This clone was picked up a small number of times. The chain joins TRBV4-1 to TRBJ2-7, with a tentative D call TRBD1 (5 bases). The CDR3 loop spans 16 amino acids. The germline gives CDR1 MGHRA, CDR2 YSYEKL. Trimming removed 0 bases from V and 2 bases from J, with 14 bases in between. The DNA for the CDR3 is TGCGCCAGCAGCCAAGAAGGATGGGGCCGCCCCTACGAGCAGTACTTC. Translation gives CASSQEGWGRPYEQYF.

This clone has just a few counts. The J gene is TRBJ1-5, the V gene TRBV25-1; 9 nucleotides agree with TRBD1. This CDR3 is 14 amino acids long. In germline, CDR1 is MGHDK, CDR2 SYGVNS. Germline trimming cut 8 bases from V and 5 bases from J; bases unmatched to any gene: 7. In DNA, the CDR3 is TGTGCCAGCTCTGTAACAGGGGGCGATCAGCCCCAGCATTTT. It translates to CASSVTGGDQPQHF.